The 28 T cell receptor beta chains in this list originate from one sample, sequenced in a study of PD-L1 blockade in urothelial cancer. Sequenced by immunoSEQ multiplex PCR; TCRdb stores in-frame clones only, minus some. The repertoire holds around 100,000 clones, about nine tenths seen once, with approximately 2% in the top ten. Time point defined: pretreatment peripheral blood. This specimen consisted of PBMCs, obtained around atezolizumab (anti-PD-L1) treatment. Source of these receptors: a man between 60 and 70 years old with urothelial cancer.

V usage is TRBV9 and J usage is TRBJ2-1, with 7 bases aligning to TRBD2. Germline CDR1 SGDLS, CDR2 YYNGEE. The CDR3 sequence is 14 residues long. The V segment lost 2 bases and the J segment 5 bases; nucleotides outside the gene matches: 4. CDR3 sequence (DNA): TGTGCCAGCAGCGTGGCTAGCGGAAACAATGAGCAGTTCTTC. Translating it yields CASSVASGNNEQFF.

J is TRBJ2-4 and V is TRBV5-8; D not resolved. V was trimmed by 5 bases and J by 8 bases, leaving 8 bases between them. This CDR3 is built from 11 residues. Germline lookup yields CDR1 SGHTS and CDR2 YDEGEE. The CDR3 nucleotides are TGTGCCAGCAGGAGCTTGGACATTCAGTACTTC. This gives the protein CASRSLDIQYF.

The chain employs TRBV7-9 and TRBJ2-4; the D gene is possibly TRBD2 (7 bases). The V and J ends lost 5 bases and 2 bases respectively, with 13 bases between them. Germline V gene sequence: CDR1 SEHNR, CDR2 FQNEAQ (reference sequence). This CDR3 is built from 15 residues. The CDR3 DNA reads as TGTGCCAGCAGCCTACGGGGGGCACCCAAAAACATTCAGTACTTC. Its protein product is CASSLRGAPKNIQYF. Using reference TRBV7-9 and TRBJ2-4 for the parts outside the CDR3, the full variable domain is DTGVSQNPRHKITKRGQNVTFRCDPISEHNRLYWYRQTLGQGPEFLTYFQNEAQLEKSRLLSDRFSAERPKGSFSTLEIQRTEQGDSAMYLCASSLRGAPKNIQYFGAGTRLSVL.

The DNA for the CDR3 is TGTGCCAGCAGCTCTAGCGCCTACAATGAGCAGTTCTTC. It yields the protein CASSSSAYNEQFF. The V gene is TRBV11-3, the J gene TRBJ2-1, with a tentative D call TRBD2 (6 bases). In germline, CDR1 is SGHNT, CDR2 YENEEA. The CDR3 contains 13 residues. The germline V and J ends were trimmed by 4 bases and 2 bases, with 6 bases remaining between them.

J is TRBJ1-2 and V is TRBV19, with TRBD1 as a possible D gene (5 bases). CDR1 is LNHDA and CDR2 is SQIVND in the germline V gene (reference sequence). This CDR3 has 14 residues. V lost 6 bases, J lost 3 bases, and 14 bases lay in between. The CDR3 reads CASSEQARDYGYTF. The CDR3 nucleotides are TGTGCCAGTAGCGAACAGGCCAGGGACTATGGCTACACCTTC. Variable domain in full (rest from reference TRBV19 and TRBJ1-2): DGGITQSPKYLFRKEGQNVTLSCEQNLNHDAMYWYRQDPGQGLRLIYYSQIVNDFQKGDIAEGYSVSREKKESFPLTVTSAQKNPTAFYLCASSEQARDYGYTFGSGTRLTVV.

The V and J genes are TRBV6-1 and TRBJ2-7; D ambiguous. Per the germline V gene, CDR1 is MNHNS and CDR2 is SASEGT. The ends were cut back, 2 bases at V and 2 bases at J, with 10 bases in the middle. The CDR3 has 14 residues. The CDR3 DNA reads TGTGCCAGCAGTGAAAACGGAGCGACCTACGAGCAGTACTTC. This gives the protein CASSENGATYEQYF.

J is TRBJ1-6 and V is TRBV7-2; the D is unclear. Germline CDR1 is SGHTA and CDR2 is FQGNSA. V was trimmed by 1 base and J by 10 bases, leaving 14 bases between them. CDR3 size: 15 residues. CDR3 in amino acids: CASSLEGGSTSPLHF. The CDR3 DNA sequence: TGTGCCAGCAGCTTAGAAGGCGGCAGTACATCACCCCTCCACTTT.

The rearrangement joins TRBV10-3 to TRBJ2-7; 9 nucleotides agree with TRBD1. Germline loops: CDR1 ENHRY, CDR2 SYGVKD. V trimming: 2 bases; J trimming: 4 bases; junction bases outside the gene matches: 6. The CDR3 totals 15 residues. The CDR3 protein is CAISEGGTGKYEQYF. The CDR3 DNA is TGTGCCATCAGTGAGGGAGGGACAGGGAAATACGAGCAGTACTTC.

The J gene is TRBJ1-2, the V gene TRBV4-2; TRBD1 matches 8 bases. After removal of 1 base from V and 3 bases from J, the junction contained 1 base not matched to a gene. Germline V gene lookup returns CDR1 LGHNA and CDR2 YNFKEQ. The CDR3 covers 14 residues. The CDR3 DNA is TGTGCCAGCAGCCAAGTGACAGGGGACTATGGCTACACCTTC. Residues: CASSQVTGDYGYTF.

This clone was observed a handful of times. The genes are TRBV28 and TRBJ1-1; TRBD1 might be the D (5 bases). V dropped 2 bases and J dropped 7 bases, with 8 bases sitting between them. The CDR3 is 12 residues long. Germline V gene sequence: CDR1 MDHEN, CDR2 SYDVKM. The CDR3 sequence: CASSLPGLEAFF. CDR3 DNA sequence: TGTGCCAGCAGTTTACCAGGGCTTGAAGCTTTCTTT.

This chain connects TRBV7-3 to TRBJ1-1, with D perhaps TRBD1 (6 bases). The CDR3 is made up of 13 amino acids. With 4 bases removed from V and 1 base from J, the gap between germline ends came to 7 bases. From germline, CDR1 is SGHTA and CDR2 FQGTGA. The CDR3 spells CASSSQGNTEAFF. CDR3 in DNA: TGTGCCAGCAGCTCACAGGGGAACACTGAAGCTTTCTTT.

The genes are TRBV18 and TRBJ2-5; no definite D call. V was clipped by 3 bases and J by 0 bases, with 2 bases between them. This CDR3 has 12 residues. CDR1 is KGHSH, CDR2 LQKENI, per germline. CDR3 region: CASSPYQETQYF. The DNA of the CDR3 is TGTGCCAGCTCACCCTACCAAGAGACCCAGTACTTC.

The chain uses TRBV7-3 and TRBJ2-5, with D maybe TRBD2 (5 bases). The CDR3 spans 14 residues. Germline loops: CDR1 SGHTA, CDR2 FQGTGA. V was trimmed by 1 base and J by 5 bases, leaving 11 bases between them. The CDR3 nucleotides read TGTGCCAGCAGCTTAAGGGCCCCGGGGGAGACCCAGTACTTC. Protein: CASSLRAPGETQYF.

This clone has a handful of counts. Here the CDR3 DNA reads TGTGCCAGCAGCTTAGCCCAGGAGCAGTTCTTC. It is translated as CASSLAQEQFF. The genes are TRBV13 and TRBJ2-1; no definite D call. The CDR3 covers 11 residues. Trimming took 1 base from V and 10 from J, leaving 5 bases between them. CDR1 is PRHDT and CDR2 is FYEKMQ in the germline V gene (reference sequence). Full variable domain (rest looked up from reference TRBV13 and TRBJ2-1): AAGVIQSPRHLIKEKRETATLKCYPIPRHDTVYWYQQGPGQDPQFLISFYEKMQSDKGSIPDRFSAQQFSDYHSELNMSSLELGDSALYFCASSLAQEQFFGPGTRLTVL.

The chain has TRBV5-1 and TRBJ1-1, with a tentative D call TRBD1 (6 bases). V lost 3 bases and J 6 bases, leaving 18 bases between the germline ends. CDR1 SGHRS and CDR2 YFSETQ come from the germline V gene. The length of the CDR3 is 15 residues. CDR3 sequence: CASSWGQGMTAEAFF. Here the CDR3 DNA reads TGCGCCAGCAGCTGGGGGCAGGGGATGACGGCTGAAGCTTTCTTT.

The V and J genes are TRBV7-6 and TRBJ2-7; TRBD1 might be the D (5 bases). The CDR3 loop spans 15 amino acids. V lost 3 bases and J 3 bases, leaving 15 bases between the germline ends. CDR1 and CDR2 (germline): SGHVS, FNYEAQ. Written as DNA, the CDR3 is TGTGCCAGCAGCTTGACGGACAAGCCCCACTACGAGCAGTACTTC. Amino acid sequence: CASSLTDKPHYEQYF.

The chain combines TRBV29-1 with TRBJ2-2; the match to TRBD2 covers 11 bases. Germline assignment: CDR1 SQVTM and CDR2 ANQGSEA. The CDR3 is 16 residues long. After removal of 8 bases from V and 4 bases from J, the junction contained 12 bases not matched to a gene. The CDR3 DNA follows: TGCAGCCTCCCGACTAGCGGGGCCGCAAGCACCGGGGAGCTGTTTTTT. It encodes CSLPTSGAASTGELFF.

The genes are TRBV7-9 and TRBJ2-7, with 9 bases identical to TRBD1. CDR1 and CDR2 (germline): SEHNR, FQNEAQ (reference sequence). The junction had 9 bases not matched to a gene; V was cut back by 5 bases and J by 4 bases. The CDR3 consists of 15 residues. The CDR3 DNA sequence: TGTGCCAGCAGCATACACAGGGGGCTAATTTACGAGCAGTACTTC. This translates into CASSIHRGLIYEQYF.

The DNA for the CDR3 is TGTGCCAGCAGTCCCACCGCCGGGACAGGCATTTCCTACAATGAGCAGTTCTTC. Protein sequence: CASSPTAGTGISYNEQFF. This chain uses TRBV27 with TRBJ2-1, with TRBD1 matching over 8 bases. This CDR3 region has 18 residues. With V trimmed by 5 bases and J by 1 base, 13 bases remained unmatched. The germline CDR1 and CDR2 sequences are MNHEY and SMNVEV (reference sequence).

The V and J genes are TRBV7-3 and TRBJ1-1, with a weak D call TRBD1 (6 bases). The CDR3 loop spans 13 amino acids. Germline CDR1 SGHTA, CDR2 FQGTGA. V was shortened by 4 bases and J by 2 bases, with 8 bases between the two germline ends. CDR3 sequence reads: CASSSGQNTEAFF. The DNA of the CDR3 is TGTGCCAGCAGCTCGGGACAAAACACTGAAGCTTTCTTT.

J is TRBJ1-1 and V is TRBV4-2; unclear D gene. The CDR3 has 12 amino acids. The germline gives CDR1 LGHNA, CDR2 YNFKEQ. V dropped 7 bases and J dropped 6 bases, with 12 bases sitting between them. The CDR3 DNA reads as TGTGCCAGCACGTTGGGAGGATCTGAAGCTTTCTTT. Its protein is CASTLGGSEAFF.

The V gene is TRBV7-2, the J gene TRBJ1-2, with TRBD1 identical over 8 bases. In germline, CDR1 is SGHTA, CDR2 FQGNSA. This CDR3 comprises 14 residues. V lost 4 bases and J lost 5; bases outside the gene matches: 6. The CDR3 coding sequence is TGTGCCAGCAGCTCCATGACAGGGGAATATGGCTACACCTTC. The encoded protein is CASSSMTGEYGYTF.

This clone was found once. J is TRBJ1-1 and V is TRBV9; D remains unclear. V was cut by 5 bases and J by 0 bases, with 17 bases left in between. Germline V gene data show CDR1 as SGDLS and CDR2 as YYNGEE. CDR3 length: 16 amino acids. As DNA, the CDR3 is TGTGCCAGCAGTCAGGCCCTCGGCATTATGAACACTGAAGCTTTCTTT. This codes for CASSQALGIMNTEAFF.

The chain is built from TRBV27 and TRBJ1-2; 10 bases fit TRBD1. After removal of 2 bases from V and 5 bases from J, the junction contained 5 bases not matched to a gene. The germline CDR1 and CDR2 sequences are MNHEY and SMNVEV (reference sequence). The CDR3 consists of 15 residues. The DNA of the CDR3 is TGTGCCAGCAGTTTACGGACAGGGGGGGGTTATGGCTACACCTTC. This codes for CASSLRTGGGYGYTF.

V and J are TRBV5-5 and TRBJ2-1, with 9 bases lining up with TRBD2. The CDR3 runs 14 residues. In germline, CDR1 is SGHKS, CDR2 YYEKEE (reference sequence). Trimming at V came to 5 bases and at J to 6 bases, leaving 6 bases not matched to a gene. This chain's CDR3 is CASSYGTSLNEQFF. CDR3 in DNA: TGTGCCAGCAGTTATGGGACTAGCCTCAATGAGCAGTTCTTC.

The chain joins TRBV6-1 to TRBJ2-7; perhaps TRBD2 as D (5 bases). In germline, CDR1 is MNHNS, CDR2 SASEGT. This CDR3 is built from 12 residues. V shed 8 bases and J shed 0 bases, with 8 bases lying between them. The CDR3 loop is CASERSSYEQYF. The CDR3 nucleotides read TGTGCCAGCGAGCGGAGCTCCTACGAGCAGTACTTC.

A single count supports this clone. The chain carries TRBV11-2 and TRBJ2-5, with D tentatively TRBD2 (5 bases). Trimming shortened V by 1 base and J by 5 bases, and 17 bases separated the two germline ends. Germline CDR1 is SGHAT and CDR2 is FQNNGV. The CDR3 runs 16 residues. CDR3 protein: CASSLGVVERRETQYF. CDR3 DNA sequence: TGTGCCAGCAGCTTAGGTGTGGTGGAAAGGAGGGAGACCCAGTACTTC.

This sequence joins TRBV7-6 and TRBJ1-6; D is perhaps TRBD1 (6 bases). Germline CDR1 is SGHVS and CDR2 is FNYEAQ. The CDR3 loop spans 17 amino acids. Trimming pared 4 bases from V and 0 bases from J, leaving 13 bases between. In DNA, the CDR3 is TGTGCCAGCAGCTCGGGGCCGGACAGCTCCTATAATTCACCCCTCCACTTT. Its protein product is CASSSGPDSSYNSPLHF.